The sequence of this T cell receptor (beta chain) was determined in a study of T cells after yellow fever vaccination (dated by TCRdb to the late 2010s). For context, the study as a whole: The SMART-Seq v4 Ultra Low Input RNA kit was used to prepare libraries from fractions with low cell numbers. The cohort comprised two healthy male donors, one aged 18 to 30 and one aged 30 to 40 years. Bulk TCR alpha and beta repertoires were sequenced longitudinally to track T-cell clones before and after primary and booster YFV17D yellow fever vaccination. Blood was collected at multiple timepoints before and after primary and secondary immunization, and bulk PBMC replicates and cell subsets were isolated.

Paper-wide results and their limitations: Most clones expanded after primary vaccination were re-detected after the booster (around 96% of CD4 and around 88% of CD8), suggesting broad memory maintenance. Because only a couple of donors were included in the study, the extent to which the findings can be generalized is limited. Computational filtering was required because FACS-sorted repertoires could contain abundant contaminating clonotypes from the bulk population. Compared with the primary T-cell response, the secondary T-cell response was faster but weaker, reaching its peak on day 5 rather than on day 15. A small fraction of clonotypes appeared in both the CD4 and CD8 compartments, likely as a result of convergent recombination.

The trim is 0 bases for V and 2 bases for J, with a gap of 16 bases between the germline ends. The CDR3 numbers 18 residues from cysteine through phenylalanine. Kept here is only the CDR3 DNA, which spans 54 bases and is read in frame from base 1. CDR1 and CDR2, looked up from the germline V gene (reference sequence), are LGHDT and YNNKEL. TCRdb records Illumina NovaSeq 6000 as the sequencer. Synthesis of TCR cDNA relied on 5'RACE template switching, a step that introduced a universal primer site along with unique molecular identifiers. cDNA synthesis was primed from both the TCR alpha and TCR beta constant segments. Two PCR steps were used to amplify libraries, with sample barcodes and sequencing adapters being added in the second step. Sequencing of libraries was done on Illumina HiSeq 2500 (2x100 bp) or NovaSeq (2x150 bp). Under the source paper's analysis protocol: Demultiplexing of reads and collapsing into UMI consensus sequences were performed with MIGEC, and V(D)J alignment was carried out with MiXCR. Clonotypes responding to the vaccine were identified with edgeR on replicate PBMC samples, with the criteria of FDR below 0.01 and a log2 fold change above 5 up to day 15. Each bulk clonotype was labeled CD4 or CD8 based on which sequenced repertoire, CD4 or CD8, contained the clonotype at higher abundance. In-frame beta chains were kept once TCRdb had trimmed the public reads at Q25 with fastp and called clones with MiXCR. All rows with the same CDR3 protein become a single entry with the most common DNA and genes. It is TCRdb's table, rather than the study itself, that gives the V and J calls and clone size. A total of about 220,000 distinct CDR3 sequences appear in this sample, 3% to 4% of them only once. The top ten clones comprise around 3% of the sample.

As regards this clonotype: It has no known antigen specificity. There are no base qualities to consult, and no much larger clone falls within one base.

Explained via the paper, the treatment or condition label denotes: live attenuated yellow fever vaccine strain. PBMCs were isolated from peripheral blood using a standard Ficoll-Paque protocol. Dynabeads CD4 and CD8 positive selection kits were used to isolate CD4 and CD8 T-cell fractions. RNA was extracted with TriZol from bulk PBMCs, CD4 and CD8 fractions, and dextramer-positive and dextramer-negative fractions. The rearranged segments are TRBV3-1 and TRBJ2-2, with TRBD1 perhaps the D gene, on 6 matching bases. The TCR originated in a man between 18 and 35 years old who received the YFV17D yellow fever vaccine. Source: CD4+ T cells sorted from PBMCs, taken 10 days after the yellow fever booster vaccination. The CDR3 is CASSQDTGWTANTGELFF. The nucleotides read TGTGCCAGCAGCCAAGACACGGGCTGGACAGCAAACACCGGGGAGCTGTTTTTT.